This TCR beta chain was captured by sequencing in a study of OX40 agonist ivuxolimab in advanced cancers. Blood got drawn at baseline, again on cycle 4 day 1, and then on cycle 7 day 1. Sequenced by immunoSEQ multiplex PCR; TCRdb stores in-frame clones only, minus some. The sample has around 60,000 clones; 70% to 90% are singletons. This clone was observed a handful of times. Per the germline V gene, CDR1 is LGHNA and CDR2 is YNFKEQ. CDR3 length equals 16 residues. V lost 4 bases to trimming and J lost 1 base, with 14 bases between them. The J gene is TRBJ2-1, the V gene TRBV4-2; perhaps TRBD1 as D (5 bases). The sequence was collected from an adult with an advanced solid tumor such as melanoma, head and neck, liver or kidney cancer. Source: CD4+ or CD8+ T cells sorted from blood, taken in a trial of the OX40 agonist ivuxolimab. CDR3 residues: CASSLLPQGSYNEQFF. DNA of the CDR3: TGTGCCAGCAGCCTACTGCCCCAGGGATCCTACAATGAGCAGTTCTTC.